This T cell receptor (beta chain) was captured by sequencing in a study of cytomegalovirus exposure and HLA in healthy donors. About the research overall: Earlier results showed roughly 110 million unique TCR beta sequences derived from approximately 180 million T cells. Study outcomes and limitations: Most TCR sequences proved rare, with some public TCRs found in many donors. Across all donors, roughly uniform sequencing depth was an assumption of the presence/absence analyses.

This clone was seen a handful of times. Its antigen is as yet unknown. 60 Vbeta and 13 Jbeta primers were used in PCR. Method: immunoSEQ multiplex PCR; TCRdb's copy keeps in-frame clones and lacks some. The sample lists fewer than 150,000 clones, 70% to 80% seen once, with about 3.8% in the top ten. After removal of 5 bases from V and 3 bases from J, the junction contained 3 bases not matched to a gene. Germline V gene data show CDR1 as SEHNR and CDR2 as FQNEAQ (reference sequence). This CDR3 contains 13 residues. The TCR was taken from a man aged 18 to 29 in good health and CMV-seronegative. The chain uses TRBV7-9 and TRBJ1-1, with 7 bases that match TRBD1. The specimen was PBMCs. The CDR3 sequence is CASSPGGYTEAFF. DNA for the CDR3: TGTGCCAGCAGCCCAGGGGGTTACACTGAAGCTTTCTTT.